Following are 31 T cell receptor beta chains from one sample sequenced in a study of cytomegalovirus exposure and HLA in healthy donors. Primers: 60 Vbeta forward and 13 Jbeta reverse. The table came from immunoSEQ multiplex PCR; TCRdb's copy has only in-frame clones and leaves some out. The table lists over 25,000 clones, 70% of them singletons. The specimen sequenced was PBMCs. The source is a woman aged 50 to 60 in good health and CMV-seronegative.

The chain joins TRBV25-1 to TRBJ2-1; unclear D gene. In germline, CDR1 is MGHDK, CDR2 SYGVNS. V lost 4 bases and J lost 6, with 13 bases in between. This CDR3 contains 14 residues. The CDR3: CASSGGVSINEQFF. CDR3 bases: TGTGCCAGCAGTGGCGGTGTTAGCATCAATGAGCAGTTCTTC.

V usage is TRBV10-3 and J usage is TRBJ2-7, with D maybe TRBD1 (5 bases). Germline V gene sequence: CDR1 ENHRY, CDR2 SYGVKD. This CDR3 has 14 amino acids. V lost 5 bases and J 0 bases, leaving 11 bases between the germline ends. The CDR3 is CAISRQRSSYEQYF. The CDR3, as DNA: TGTGCCATCAGTCGACAGCGAAGCTCCTACGAGCAGTACTTC.

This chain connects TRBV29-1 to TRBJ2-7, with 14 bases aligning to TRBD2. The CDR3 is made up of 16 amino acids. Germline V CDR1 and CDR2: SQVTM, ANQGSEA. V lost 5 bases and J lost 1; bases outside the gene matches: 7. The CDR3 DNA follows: TGCAGCGTTCCCGGACTAGCGGGAGGACTTTCCTACGAGCAGTACTTC. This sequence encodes CSVPGLAGGLSYEQYF.

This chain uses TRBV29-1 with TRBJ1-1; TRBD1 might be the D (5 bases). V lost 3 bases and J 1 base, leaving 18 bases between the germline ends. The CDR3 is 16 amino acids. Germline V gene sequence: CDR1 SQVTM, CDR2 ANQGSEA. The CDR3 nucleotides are TGCAGCGTTGATATATCCCAGGGAGGAACGAACACTGAAGCTTTCTTT. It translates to CSVDISQGGTNTEAFF.

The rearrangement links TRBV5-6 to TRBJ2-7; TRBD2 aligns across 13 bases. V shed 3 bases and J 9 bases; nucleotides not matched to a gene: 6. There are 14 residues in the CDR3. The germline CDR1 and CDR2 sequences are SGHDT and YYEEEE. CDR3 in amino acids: CASSSQGLAGRQYF. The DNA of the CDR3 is TGTGCCAGCAGCTCCCAGGGACTAGCGGGAAGGCAGTACTTC. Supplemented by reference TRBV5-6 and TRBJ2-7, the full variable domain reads DAGVTQSPTHLIKTRGQQVTLRCSPKSGHDTVSWYQQALGQGPQFIFQYYEEEERQRGNFPDRFSGHQFPNYSSELNVNALLLGDSALYLCASSSQGLAGRQYFGPGTRLTVT.

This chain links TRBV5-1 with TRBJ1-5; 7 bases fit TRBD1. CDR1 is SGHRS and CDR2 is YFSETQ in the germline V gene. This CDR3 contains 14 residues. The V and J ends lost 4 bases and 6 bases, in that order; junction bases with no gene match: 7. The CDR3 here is CASSVSGGSQPQHF. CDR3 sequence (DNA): TGCGCCAGCAGCGTCTCAGGGGGAAGTCAGCCCCAGCATTTT. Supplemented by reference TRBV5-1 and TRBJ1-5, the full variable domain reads KAGVTQTPRYLIKTRGQQVTLSCSPISGHRSVSWYQQTPGQGLQFLFEYFSETQRNKGNFPGRFSGRQFSNSRSEMNVSTLELGDSALYLCASSVSGGSQPQHFGDGTRLSIL.

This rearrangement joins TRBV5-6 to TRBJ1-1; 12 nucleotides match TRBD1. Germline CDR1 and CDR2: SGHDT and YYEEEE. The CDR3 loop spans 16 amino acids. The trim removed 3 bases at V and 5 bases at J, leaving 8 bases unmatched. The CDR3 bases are TGTGCCAGCAGCTGGGGGACAGGGGGCTCGGGGACTGAAGCTTTCTTT. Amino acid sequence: CASSWGTGGSGTEAFF.

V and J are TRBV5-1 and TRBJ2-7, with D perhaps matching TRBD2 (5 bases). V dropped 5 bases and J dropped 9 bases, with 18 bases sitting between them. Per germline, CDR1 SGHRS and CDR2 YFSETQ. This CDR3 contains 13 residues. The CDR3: CASREADLMVQYF. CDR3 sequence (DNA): TGCGCCAGCAGGGAAGCGGACCTAATGGTGCAGTACTTC.

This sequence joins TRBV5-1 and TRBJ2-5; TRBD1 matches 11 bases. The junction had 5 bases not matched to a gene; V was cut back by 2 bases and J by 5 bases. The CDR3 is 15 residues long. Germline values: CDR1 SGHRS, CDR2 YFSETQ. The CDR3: CASSLRTGGLETQYF. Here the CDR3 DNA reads TGCGCCAGCAGCTTAAGGACAGGGGGCCTTGAGACCCAGTACTTC.

The CDR3 region is CASSPRRGSYEQYF. The CDR3 DNA reads as TGTGCCAGCAGCCCCCGAAGGGGTTCCTACGAGCAGTACTTC. The chain joins TRBV6-5 to TRBJ2-7; perhaps TRBD1 as D (5 bases). The CDR3 is 14 residues long. Germline values: CDR1 MNHEY, CDR2 SVGAGI. V was cut by 6 bases and J by 1 base, with 13 bases left in between.

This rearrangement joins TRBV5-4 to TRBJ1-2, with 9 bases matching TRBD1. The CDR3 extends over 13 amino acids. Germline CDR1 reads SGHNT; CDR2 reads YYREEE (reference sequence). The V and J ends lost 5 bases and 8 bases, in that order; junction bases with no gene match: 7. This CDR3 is CASSWTGEEGYTF. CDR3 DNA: TGTGCCAGCAGTTGGACAGGGGAGGAAGGCTACACCTTC.

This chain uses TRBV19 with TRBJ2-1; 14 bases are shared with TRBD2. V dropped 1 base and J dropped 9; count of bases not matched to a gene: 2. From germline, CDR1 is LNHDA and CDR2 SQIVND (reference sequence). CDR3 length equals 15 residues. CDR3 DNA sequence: TGTGCCAGTAGTATAGTTGGGACTAGCGGGGGTGAGCAGTTCTTC. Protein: CASSIVGTSGGEQFF.

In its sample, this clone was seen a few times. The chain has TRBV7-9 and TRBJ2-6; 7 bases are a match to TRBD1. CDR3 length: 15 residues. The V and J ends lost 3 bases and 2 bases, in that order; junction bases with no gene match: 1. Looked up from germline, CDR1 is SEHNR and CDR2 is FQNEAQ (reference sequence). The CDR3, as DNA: TGTGCCAGCAGCTTCGACAGGGCTGGGGCCAACGTCCTGACTTTC. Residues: CASSFDRAGANVLTF.

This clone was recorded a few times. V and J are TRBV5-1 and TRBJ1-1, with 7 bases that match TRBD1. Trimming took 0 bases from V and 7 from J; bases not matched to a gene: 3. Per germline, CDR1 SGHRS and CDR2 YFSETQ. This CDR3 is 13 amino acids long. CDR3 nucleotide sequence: TGCGCCAGCAGCTTGGGGACAGGCCTTGAAGCTTTCTTT. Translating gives CASSLGTGLEAFF.

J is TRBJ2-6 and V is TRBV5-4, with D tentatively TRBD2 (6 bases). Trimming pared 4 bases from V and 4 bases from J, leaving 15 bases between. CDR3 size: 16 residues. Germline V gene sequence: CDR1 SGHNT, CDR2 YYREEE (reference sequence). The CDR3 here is CASSPSGGSGANVLTF. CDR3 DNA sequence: TGTGCCAGCAGCCCCAGTGGGGGGTCCGGGGCCAACGTCCTGACTTTC.

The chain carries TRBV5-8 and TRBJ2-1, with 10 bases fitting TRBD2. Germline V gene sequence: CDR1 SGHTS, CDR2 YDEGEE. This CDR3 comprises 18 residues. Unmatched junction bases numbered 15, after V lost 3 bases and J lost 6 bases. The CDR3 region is CASSSTSIAGGISNEQFF. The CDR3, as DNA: TGTGCCAGCAGCTCGACCTCAATAGCGGGAGGAATTAGCAATGAGCAGTTCTTC.

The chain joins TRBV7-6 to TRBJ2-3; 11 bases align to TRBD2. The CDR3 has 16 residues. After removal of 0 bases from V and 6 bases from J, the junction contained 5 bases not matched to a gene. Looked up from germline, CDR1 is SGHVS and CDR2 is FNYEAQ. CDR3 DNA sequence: TGTGCCAGCAGCTTAGCGTGGGCTAGCGGGGGGGATACGCAGTATTTT. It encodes CASSLAWASGGDTQYF.

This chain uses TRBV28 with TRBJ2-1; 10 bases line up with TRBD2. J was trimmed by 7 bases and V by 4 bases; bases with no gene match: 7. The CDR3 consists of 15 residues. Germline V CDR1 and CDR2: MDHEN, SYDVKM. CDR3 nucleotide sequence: TGTGCCAGCAGTTCCTCAGCGGGAGGGGAGAATGAGCAGTTCTTC. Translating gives CASSSSAGGENEQFF. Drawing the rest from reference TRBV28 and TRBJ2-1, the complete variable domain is DVKVTQSSRYLVKRTGEKVFLECVQDMDHENMFWYRQDPGLGLRLIYFSYDVKMKEKGDIPEGYSVSREKKERFSLILESASTNQTSMYLCASSSSAGGENEQFFGPGTRLTVL.

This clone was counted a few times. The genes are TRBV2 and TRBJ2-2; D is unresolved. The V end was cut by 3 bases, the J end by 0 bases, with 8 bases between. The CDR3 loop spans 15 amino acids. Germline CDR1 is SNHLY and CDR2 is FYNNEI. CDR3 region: CASSEGRTNTGELFF. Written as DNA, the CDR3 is TGTGCCAGCAGTGAGGGCAGGACGAACACCGGGGAGCTGTTTTTT.

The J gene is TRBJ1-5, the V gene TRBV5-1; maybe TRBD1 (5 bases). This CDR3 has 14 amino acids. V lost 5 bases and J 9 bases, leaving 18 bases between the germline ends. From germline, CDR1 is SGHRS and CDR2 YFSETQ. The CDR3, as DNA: TGCGCCAGCAGGGTGGGACTCGCTGAGGGGCCCCAGCATTTT. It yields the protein CASRVGLAEGPQHF.

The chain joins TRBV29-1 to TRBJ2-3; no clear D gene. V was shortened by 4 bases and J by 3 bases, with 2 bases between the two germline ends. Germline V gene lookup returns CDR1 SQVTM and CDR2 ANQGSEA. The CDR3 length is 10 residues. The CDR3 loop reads CSVATDTQYF. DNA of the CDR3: TGCAGCGTTGCGACAGATACGCAGTATTTT.

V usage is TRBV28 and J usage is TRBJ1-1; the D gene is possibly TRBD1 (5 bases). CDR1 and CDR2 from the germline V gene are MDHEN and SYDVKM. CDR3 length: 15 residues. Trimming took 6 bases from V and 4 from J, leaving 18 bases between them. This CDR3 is CASSLLVAGLTEAFF. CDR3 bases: TGTGCCAGCAGCCTATTGGTGGCAGGGCTCACTGAAGCTTTCTTT.

CDR3 sequence (DNA): TGTGCCACCAGCAGAGTGAGGGTAAAGGACACTGAAGCTTTCTTT. Translation gives CATSRVRVKDTEAFF. This chain connects TRBV15 to TRBJ1-1; D is undetermined. The CDR3 covers 15 residues. Germline V CDR1 and CDR2: LNHNV, YYDKDF (reference sequence). The V and J ends lost 1 base and 3 bases respectively, with 12 bases between them.

DNA for the CDR3: TGTGCCAGCAGTTACTCGTGGCAGGGGGTGTCACCCCTCCACTTT. Its translation: CASSYSWQGVSPLHF. V usage is TRBV6-5 and J usage is TRBJ1-6; 7 positions match TRBD1. V shed 0 bases, J shed 10 bases, and the junction held 6 bases outside the gene matches. There are 15 residues in the CDR3. Germline CDR1 is MNHEY and CDR2 is SVGAGI.

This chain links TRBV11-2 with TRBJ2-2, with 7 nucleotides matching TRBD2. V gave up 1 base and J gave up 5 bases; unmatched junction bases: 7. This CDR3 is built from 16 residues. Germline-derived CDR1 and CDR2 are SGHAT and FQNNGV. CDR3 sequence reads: CASSLVYLGGTGELFF. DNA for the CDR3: TGTGCCAGCAGCTTAGTTTATCTGGGGGGGACCGGGGAGCTGTTTTTT.

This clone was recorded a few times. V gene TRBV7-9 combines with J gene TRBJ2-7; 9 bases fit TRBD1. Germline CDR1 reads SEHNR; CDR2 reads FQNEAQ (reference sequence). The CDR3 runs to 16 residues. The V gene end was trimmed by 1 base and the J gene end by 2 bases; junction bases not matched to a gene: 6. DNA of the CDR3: TGTGCCAGCAGCTTAGTTCTGGGACAGGGTCCCTACGAGCAGTACTTC. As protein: CASSLVLGQGPYEQYF.

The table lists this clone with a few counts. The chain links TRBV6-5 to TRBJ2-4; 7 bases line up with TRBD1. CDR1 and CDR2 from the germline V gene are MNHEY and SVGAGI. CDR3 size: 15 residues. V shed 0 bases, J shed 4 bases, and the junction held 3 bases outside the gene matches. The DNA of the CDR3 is TGTGCCAGCAGTTACTCAGGGGGCACGAAAAACATTCAGTACTTC. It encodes CASSYSGGTKNIQYF.

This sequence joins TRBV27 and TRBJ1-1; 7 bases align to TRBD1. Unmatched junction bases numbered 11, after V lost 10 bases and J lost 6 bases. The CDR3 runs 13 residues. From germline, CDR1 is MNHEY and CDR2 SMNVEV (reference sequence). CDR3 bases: TGTGCCACCGAACGGTTTCAGGGGGCTGAAGCTTTCTTT. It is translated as CATERFQGAEAFF.

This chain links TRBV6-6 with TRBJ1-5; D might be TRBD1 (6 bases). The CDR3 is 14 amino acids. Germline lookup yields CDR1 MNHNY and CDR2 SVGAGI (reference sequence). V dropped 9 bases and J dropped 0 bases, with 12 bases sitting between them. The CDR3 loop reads CASQTGNSNQPQHF. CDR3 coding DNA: TGTGCCAGTCAGACAGGAAATAGCAATCAGCCCCAGCATTTT.

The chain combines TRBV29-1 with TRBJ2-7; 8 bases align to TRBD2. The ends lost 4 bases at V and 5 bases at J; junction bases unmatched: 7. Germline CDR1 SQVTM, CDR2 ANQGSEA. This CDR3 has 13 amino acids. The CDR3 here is CSVGSAGAHEQYF. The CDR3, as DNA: TGCAGCGTTGGATCAGCGGGAGCTCACGAGCAGTACTTC.

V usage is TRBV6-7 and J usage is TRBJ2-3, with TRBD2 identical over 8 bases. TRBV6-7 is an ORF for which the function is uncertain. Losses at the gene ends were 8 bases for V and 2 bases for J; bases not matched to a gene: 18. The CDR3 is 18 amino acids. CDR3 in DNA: TGTGCCAGCGGCTCTAGACGCCCCACTAGCGGATTCACAGATACGCAGTATTTT. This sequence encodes CASGSRRPTSGFTDTQYF.